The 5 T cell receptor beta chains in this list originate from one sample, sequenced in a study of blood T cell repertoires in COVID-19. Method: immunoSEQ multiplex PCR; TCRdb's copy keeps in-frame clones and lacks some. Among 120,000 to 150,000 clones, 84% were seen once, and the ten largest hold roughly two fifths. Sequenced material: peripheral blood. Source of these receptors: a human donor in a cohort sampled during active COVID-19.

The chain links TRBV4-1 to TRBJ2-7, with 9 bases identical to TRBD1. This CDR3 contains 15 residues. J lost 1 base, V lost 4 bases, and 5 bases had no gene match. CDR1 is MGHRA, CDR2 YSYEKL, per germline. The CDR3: CASSPTGQGSYEQYF. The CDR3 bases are TGCGCCAGCAGCCCTACCGGACAGGGGTCCTACGAGCAGTACTTC.

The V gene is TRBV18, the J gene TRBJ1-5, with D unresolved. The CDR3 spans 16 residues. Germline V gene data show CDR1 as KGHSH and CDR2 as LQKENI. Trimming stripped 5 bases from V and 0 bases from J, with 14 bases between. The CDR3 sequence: CASSGVKQNSNQPQHF. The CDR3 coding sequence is TGTGCCAGCTCAGGCGTAAAACAGAATAGCAATCAGCCCCAGCATTTT.

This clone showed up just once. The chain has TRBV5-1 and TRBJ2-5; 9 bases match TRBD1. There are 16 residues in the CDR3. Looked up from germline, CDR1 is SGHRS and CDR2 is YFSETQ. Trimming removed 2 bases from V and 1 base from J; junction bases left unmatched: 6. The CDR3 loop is CASSFTGGAGQETQYF. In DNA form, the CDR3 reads TGCGCCAGCAGCTTCACAGGGGGCGCGGGCCAAGAGACCCAGTACTTC.

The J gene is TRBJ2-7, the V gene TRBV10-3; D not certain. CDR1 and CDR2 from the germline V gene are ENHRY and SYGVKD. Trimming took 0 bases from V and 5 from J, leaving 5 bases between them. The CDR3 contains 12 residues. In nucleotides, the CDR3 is TGTGCCATCAGTGAGTCGAGCAACGAGCAGTACTTC. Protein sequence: CAISESSNEQYF.

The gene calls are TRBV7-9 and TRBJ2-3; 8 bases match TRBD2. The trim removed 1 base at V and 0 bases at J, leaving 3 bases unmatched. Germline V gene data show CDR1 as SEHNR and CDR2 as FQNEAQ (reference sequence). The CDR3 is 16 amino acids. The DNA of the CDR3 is TGTGCCAGCAGCTTAGGGGCTAGCGGGAGCACAGATACGCAGTATTTT. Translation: CASSLGASGSTDTQYF. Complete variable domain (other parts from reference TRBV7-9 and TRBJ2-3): DTGVSQNPRHKITKRGQNVTFRCDPISEHNRLYWYRQTLGQGPEFLTYFQNEAQLEKSRLLSDRFSAERPKGSFSTLEIQRTEQGDSAMYLCASSLGASGSTDTQYFGPGTRLTVL.